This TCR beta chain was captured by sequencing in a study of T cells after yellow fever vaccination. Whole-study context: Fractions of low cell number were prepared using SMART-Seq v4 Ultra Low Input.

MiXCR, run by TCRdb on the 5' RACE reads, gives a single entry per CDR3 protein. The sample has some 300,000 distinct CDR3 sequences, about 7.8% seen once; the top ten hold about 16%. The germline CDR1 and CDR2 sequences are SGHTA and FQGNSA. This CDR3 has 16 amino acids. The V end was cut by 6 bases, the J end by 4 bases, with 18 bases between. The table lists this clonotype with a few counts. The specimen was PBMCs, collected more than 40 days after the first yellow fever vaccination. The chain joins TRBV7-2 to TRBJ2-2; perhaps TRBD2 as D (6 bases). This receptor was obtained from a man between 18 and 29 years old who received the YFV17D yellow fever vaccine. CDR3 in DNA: TGTGCCAGCAGTAAACAGGCGGGGTCGAGCACCGGGGAGCTGTTTTTT. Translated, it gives CASSKQAGSSTGELFF.